The 26 T cell receptor beta chains in this list originate from one sample, sequenced in a study of T-cell reconstitution after alpha-beta-depleted transplantation in children. For TCRbeta, the library was prepared with unique molecular identifiers. TCRdb processed the PCR reads anew with MiXCR; each CDR3 protein has one entry. Among about 870,000 distinct CDR3 sequences, approximately 15% were seen once, and the ten largest hold roughly 4.8%. The specimen was PBMCs, mostly from graft donor cells, collected 360 days after TCRalphabeta/CD19-depleted stem cell transplant. These receptors all stem from a male patient under 18 who had a stem cell transplant for acute lymphoblastic leukemia, so the T cells may come from the graft donor.

This clonotype was counted a few times. The chain combines TRBV7-9 with TRBJ2-5; 10 bases align to TRBD2. The germline gives CDR1 SEHNR, CDR2 FQNEAQ (reference sequence). After removal of 2 bases from V and 1 base from J, the junction contained 16 bases not matched to a gene. The CDR3 covers 20 residues. This CDR3 is CASSLIRRVGRTSGQETQYF. Here the CDR3 DNA reads TGTGCCAGCAGCTTAATTAGAAGGGTCGGAAGGACTAGCGGCCAAGAGACCCAGTACTTC.

This clonotype was counted between two and nine times. The chain carries TRBV5-1 and TRBJ1-2; TRBD1 agrees at 8 bases. The CDR3 length is 14 residues. V lost 4 bases to trimming and J lost 4 bases; unmatched junction nucleotides: 6. Germline CDR1 and CDR2: SGHRS and YFSETQ. CDR3 nucleotide sequence: TGCGCCAGCAGCCGTTATGACAGGGGCTATGGCTACACCTTC. Its translation: CASSRYDRGYGYTF. The variable domain in full, with the rest retrieved from reference TRBV5-1 and TRBJ1-2, is KAGVTQTPRYLIKTRGQQVTLSCSPISGHRSVSWYQQTPGQGLQFLFEYFSETQRNKGNFPGRFSGRQFSNSRSEMNVSTLELGDSALYLCASSRYDRGYGYTFGSGTRLTVV.

The rearrangement links TRBV12-3 or TRBV12-4 to TRBJ2-1, with 9 nucleotides matching TRBD2. This CDR3 is built from 17 residues. The V and J ends lost 7 bases and 0 bases, in that order; junction bases with no gene match: 10. The CDR3 DNA reads TGTGCCAGCACCGATGTGACTAGCGGTCTCTCCTACAATGAGCAGTTCTTC. It specifies CASTDVTSGLSYNEQFF.

This clonotype turned up a few times. The CDR3 DNA follows: TGCAGCGTTGAAGATCAGAGCGGGAATGGGGAGCTGTTTTTT. Its translation: CSVEDQSGNGELFF. The chain links TRBV29-1 to TRBJ2-2, with 7 bases identical to TRBD2. The V segment lost 0 bases and the J segment 8 bases; nucleotides outside the gene matches: 6. The CDR3 is 14 residues long. Germline CDR1 reads SQVTM; CDR2 reads ANQGSEA.

This clonotype was observed a handful of times. DNA of the CDR3: TGTGCAAGTCGCTTAGTAAGGGTAGCGGGAGGGCCAGGCACCGGGGAGCTGTTTTTT. Its translation is CASRLVRVAGGPGTGELFF. V is TRBV12-2 and J is TRBJ2-2; the table gives TRBD2 as D, unverified against the DNA. TRBV12-2 has pseudogene status. The CDR3 is 19 residues long.

Only one count was recorded for this clonotype. This rearrangement joins TRBV7-3 to TRBJ2-7; D might be TRBD1 or TRBD2, each matching 6 bases. This CDR3 comprises 14 residues. The germline CDR1 and CDR2 sequences are SGHTA and FQGTGA. Trimming pared 3 bases from V and 3 bases from J, leaving 12 bases between. The CDR3 is CASSLPGEVYEQYF. The CDR3 nucleotides read TGTGCCAGCAGCTTGCCAGGGGAGGTCTACGAGCAGTACTTC.

The V and J genes are TRBV2 and TRBJ2-2, with D uncertain. The germline V and J ends were trimmed by 8 bases and 7 bases, with 8 bases remaining between them. Germline CDR1 and CDR2: SNHLY and FYNNEI. This CDR3 comprises 11 residues. The CDR3 bases are TGTGCCAGCGAAGACGGCGGGGAGCTGTTTTTT. It specifies CASEDGGELFF.

CDR3 in amino acids: CATTTENEQFF. The CDR3 DNA sequence: TGTGCCACCACCACCGAGAATGAGCAGTTCTTC. This rearrangement joins TRBV24-1 to TRBJ2-1; D is unclear. V was clipped by 8 bases and J by 7 bases, with 8 bases between them. The length of the CDR3 is 11 residues. CDR1 is KGHDR, CDR2 SFDVKD, per germline.

This clonotype has a count of ten or more. The rearrangement uses TRBV12-3 or TRBV12-4 and TRBJ2-7; tentatively, D is TRBD1 or TRBD2 (5 bases each). The length of the CDR3 is 12 residues. With 3 bases removed from V and 6 bases from J, the gap between germline ends came to 9 bases. As DNA, the CDR3 is TGTGCCAGCAGTTTTGGGACCGCCGAGCAGTACTTC. It codes for CASSFGTAEQYF.

The CDR3 loop is CASSPDPGTRMPEQFF. The CDR3 nucleotides read TGCGCCAGCAGCCCGGACCCTGGGACTAGGATGCCTGAGCAGTTCTTC. This chain connects TRBV5-1 to TRBJ2-1; the match to TRBD2 covers 8 bases. This CDR3 comprises 16 residues. Losses at the gene ends were 4 bases for V and 9 bases for J; bases not matched to a gene: 15. Looked up from germline, CDR1 is SGHRS and CDR2 is YFSETQ.

The rearrangement uses TRBV14 and TRBJ2-1; a possible D gene is TRBD2 (5 bases). The CDR3 has 17 residues. Germline CDR1 SGHDN, CDR2 FVKESK. The V gene lost 4 bases and the J gene lost 2 bases, with 18 bases spanning the gap. Here the CDR3 DNA reads TGTGCCAGCAGCCGCCGACTTACCGACTACACCTACAATGAGCAGTTCTTC. Its protein is CASSRRLTDYTYNEQFF.

The rearrangement links TRBV27 to TRBJ1-5; 7 bases match TRBD1. Germline lookup yields CDR1 MNHEY and CDR2 SMNVEV (reference sequence). V trimming: 3 bases; J trimming: 5 bases; junction bases outside the gene matches: 7. This CDR3 contains 15 residues. CDR3 bases: TGTGCCAGCAGTTTGCTAAACAGGGGCGATCAGCCCCAGCATTTT. It translates to CASSLLNRGDQPQHF.

This clonotype has a handful of counts. In DNA form, the CDR3 reads TGTGCCAGCAGCTGGGACAGGGGCAACACCGGGGAGCTGTTTTTT. Protein sequence: CASSWDRGNTGELFF. The J gene is TRBJ2-2, the V gene TRBV6-1; 10 bases align to TRBD1. The J segment lost 2 bases and the V segment lost 6 bases, leaving 3 bases of the junction unmatched. The CDR3 is made up of 15 amino acids. CDR1 is MNHNS, CDR2 SASEGT, per germline.

This clonotype was found a few times. The CDR3 is CASSYVQGRPRGTYEQYF. The CDR3 DNA reads as TGTGCCAGCAGTTACGTGCAGGGGCGCCCACGCGGTACCTACGAGCAGTACTTC. The chain couples TRBV6-2 or TRBV6-3 to TRBJ2-7; TRBD1 is a possible D gene (6 bases). The CDR3 length is 18 residues. In germline, CDR1 is MNHEY, CDR2 SVGEGT. V gave up 2 bases and J gave up 2 bases, with 22 bases separating them.

The chain has TRBV20-1 and TRBJ2-2; tentative D call: TRBD2 (5 bases). Trimming took 0 bases from V and 4 from J, leaving 18 bases between them. CDR1 is DFQATT and CDR2 is SNEGSKA in the germline V gene (reference sequence). The CDR3 loop spans 17 amino acids. CDR3 loop: CSARDLSGKVGTGELFF. The CDR3 DNA sequence: TGCAGTGCTAGAGATCTGTCCGGGAAAGTAGGCACCGGGGAGCTGTTTTTT.

J is TRBJ1-2 and V is TRBV6-5; 8 bases agree with TRBD1. The V and J ends lost 0 bases and 6 bases, in that order; junction bases with no gene match: 12. Germline V lookup: CDR1 MNHEY, CDR2 SVGAGI. CDR3 length equals 17 residues. CDR3: CASSYSELGQGGDGYTF. The CDR3 nucleotides are TGTGCCAGCAGTTACTCTGAACTTGGACAGGGTGGCGATGGCTACACCTTC.

The sample holds a few counts of this clonotype. The rearrangement uses TRBV10-3 and TRBJ1-3; D is ambiguous. This CDR3 region has 14 residues. The V gene lost 0 bases and the J gene lost 1 base, with 4 bases spanning the gap. Germline assignment: CDR1 ENHRY and CDR2 SYGVKD. The CDR3 loop is CAISESTSGNTIYF. The CDR3, as DNA: TGTGCCATCAGTGAGTCGACGTCTGGAAACACCATATATTTT.

This clonotype was counted only a few times. The CDR3 DNA sequence: TGCGCCAGCAGCCAAGGGGCAGGGGGCGCTTCCTACGAGCAGTACTTC. Its translation: CASSQGAGGASYEQYF. The chain couples TRBV4-1 to TRBJ2-7; 8 bases line up with TRBD1. Germline CDR1 is MGHRA and CDR2 is YSYEKL. V trimming: 1 base; J trimming: 1 base; junction bases outside the gene matches: 6. The CDR3 has 16 amino acids.

V and J are TRBV5-1 and TRBJ2-7; 8 positions match TRBD1. The ends lost 2 bases at V and 5 bases at J; junction bases unmatched: 6. Germline lookup yields CDR1 SGHRS and CDR2 YFSETQ. The CDR3 spans 14 residues. The CDR3 DNA is TGCGCCAGCAGCTTAGAGGACAGGGAACACGAGCAGTACTTC. Amino acids: CASSLEDREHEQYF.

The chain couples TRBV28 to TRBJ2-3; D is possibly TRBD2 (5 bases). Germline V gene sequence: CDR1 MDHEN, CDR2 SYDVKM. V lost 5 bases to trimming and J lost 1 base, with 16 bases between them. The CDR3 length is 16 residues. The DNA for the CDR3 is TGTGCCAGCAGTCCGACCTTCGGACTTCGCACAGATACGCAGTATTTT. Its translation: CASSPTFGLRTDTQYF.

J is TRBJ2-5 and V is TRBV7-3; 9 nucleotides match TRBD2. CDR1 is SGHTA and CDR2 is FQGTGA in the germline V gene. The CDR3 sequence is 16 residues long. J gave up 4 bases and V 0 bases, and 6 bases lay outside the gene matches. The CDR3 loop is CASSLTTSGLGETQYF. For the CDR3, the DNA is TGTGCCAGCAGCTTAACGACTAGCGGATTGGGAGAGACCCAGTACTTC.

This clonotype occurred many times. CDR3 protein: CASSLAPGTGKDNEQFF. Here the CDR3 DNA reads TGTGCCAGCAGTTTAGCTCCTGGGACAGGCAAGGACAATGAGCAGTTCTTC. J is TRBJ2-1 and V is TRBV28; 8 nucleotides line up with TRBD1. CDR1 is MDHEN, CDR2 SYDVKM, per germline. V lost 2 bases, J lost 5 bases, and 11 bases stayed unmatched. CDR3 length: 17 amino acids.

The chain recombines TRBV20-1 with TRBJ2-5, with D possibly TRBD2 on 6 matching bases. The CDR3 runs 16 residues. The germline V and J ends were trimmed by 3 bases and 0 bases, with 17 bases remaining between them. Germline loops: CDR1 DFQATT, CDR2 SNEGSKA (reference sequence). The CDR3 DNA sequence: TGCAGTGCTAGCCCGCTCATAGCGGAAGACCAAGAGACCCAGTACTTC. This codes for CSASPLIAEDQETQYF.

This clonotype was detected ten times or more. The gene calls are TRBV5-1 and TRBJ2-3; tentatively, D is TRBD1 (6 bases). The V and J ends lost 4 bases and 6 bases respectively, with 18 bases between them. Germline-derived CDR1 and CDR2 are SGHRS and YFSETQ. CDR3 length: 15 amino acids. Here the CDR3 reads CASSPDSVRSDTQYF. For the CDR3, the DNA is TGCGCCAGCAGCCCGGACAGCGTACGGAGTGATACGCAGTATTTT.

This clonotype was seen only a few times. The chain joins TRBV15 to TRBJ2-1; 8 positions agree with TRBD2. The length of the CDR3 is 18 residues. The germline V gene has CDR1 LNHNV and CDR2 YYDKDF (reference sequence). V was pared by 4 bases and J by 3 bases, with 14 bases of the junction left unmatched. This CDR3 reads CATSINGRSGSFYNEQFF. The CDR3 region has the DNA TGTGCCACCAGCATAAACGGGCGAAGCGGGAGCTTCTACAATGAGCAGTTCTTC.

This clonotype was counted a few times. This sequence joins TRBV16 and TRBJ1-6; no definite D call. The V end lost 1 base, the J end lost 10 bases, and 17 bases lay between the germline ends. The germline CDR1 and CDR2 sequences are KGHSY and FQNENV. The CDR3 totals 16 residues. The CDR3 protein is CASSQYEVRVRSPLHF. CDR3 bases: TGTGCCAGCAGCCAATATGAGGTGAGGGTCCGGTCACCCCTCCACTTT.